The 5 T cell receptor beta chains in this list originate from one sample, sequenced in a study of blood T cell repertoires in COVID-19. Assay used: immunoSEQ multiplex PCR; TCRdb lists only in-frame clones, some missing. The sample records around 120,000 clones, about 80% being singletons. Sequencing was carried out using peripheral blood. The receptors were gathered from a human donor in a cohort sampled during active COVID-19.

The chain employs TRBV28 and TRBJ2-3, with D tentatively TRBD2 (6 bases). The CDR3 is 15 residues long. Trimming left V 4 bases short and J 0 bases short, with 11 bases between. Germline V CDR1 and CDR2: MDHEN, SYDVKM. DNA of the CDR3: TGTGCCAGCAGTTCGGAGGGAGAGAGCACAGATACGCAGTATTTT. Translation gives CASSSEGESTDTQYF.

In this sample, this clone turned up a few times. The CDR3 sequence is CASTTRRGRRDTQYF. In DNA, the CDR3 is TGTGCCAGCACCACTAGAAGGGGGAGACGAGATACGCAGTATTTT. V gene TRBV6-5 combines with J gene TRBJ2-3; tentatively, D is TRBD1 (6 bases). Per the germline V gene, CDR1 is MNHEY and CDR2 is SVGAGI. This CDR3 spans 15 amino acids. Trimming removed 7 bases from V and 5 bases from J, with 19 bases in between.

The rearrangement joins TRBV3-1 (or the pseudogene TRBV3-2) to TRBJ2-7; 7 nucleotides align to TRBD2. The CDR3 has 14 amino acids. V dropped 4 bases and J dropped 3; count of bases not matched to a gene: 6. Germline CDR1 and CDR2: LGHDT and YNNKEL (reference sequence). This CDR3 reads CASSPTGLLYEQYF. The DNA of the CDR3 is TGTGCCAGCAGCCCAACGGGACTACTCTACGAGCAGTACTTC.

J is TRBJ2-5 and V is TRBV6-5, with 7 bases identical to TRBD2. The V gene's germline CDR1 is MNHEY and CDR2 SVGAGI. The CDR3 runs 14 residues. V was clipped by 0 bases and J by 5 bases; unmatched bases: 3. The CDR3 loop reads CASSYSRGVETQYF. CDR3 DNA sequence: TGTGCCAGCAGTTACTCTCGGGGGGTCGAGACCCAGTACTTC.

This chain connects TRBV7-9 to TRBJ2-1; 8 bases fit TRBD2. V was clipped by 0 bases and J by 8 bases; unmatched bases: 3. CDR1 is SEHNR, CDR2 FQNEAQ, per germline (reference sequence). The CDR3 sequence is 14 residues long. The CDR3 nucleotides are TGTGCCAGCAGCTTAGCCGGGGGGGTACATGAGCAGTTCTTC. It encodes CASSLAGGVHEQFF. The full variable domain, rest sourced from reference TRBV7-9 and TRBJ2-1, is DTGVSQNPRHKITKRGQNVTFRCDPISEHNRLYWYRQTLGQGPEFLTYFQNEAQLEKSRLLSDRFSAERPKGSFSTLEIQRTEQGDSAMYLCASSLAGGVHEQFFGPGTRLTVL.